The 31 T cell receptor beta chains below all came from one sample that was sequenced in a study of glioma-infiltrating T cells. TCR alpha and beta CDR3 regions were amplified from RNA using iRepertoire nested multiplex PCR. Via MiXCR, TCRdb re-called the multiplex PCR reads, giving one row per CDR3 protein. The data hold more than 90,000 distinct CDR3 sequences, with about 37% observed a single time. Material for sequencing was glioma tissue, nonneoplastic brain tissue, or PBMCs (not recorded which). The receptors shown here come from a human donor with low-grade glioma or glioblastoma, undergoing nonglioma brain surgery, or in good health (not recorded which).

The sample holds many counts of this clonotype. CDR3 sequence (DNA): TGCAGCGCATCAGCGGTGAACACTGAAGCTTTCTTT. This codes for CSASAVNTEAFF. V gene TRBV29-1 combines with J gene TRBJ1-1; no clear D gene. The CDR3 covers 12 residues. The germline V gene has CDR1 SQVTM and CDR2 ANQGSEA. V shed 7 bases and J shed 0 bases, with 9 bases lying between them.

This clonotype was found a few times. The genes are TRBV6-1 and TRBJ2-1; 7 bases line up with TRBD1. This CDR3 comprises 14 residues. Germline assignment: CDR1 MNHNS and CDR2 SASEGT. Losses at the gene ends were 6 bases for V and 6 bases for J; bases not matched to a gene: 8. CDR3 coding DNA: TGTGCCAGCAGGGCAGGACAGGCGGGCAATGAGCAGTTCTTC. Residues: CASRAGQAGNEQFF.

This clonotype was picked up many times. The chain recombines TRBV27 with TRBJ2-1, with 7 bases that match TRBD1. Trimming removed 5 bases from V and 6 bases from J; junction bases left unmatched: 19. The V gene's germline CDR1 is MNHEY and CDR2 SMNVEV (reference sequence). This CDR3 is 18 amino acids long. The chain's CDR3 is CASSKIRDRSMNFNEQFF. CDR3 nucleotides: TGTGCCAGCAGTAAGATCCGGGACAGATCAATGAATTTCAATGAGCAGTTCTTC.

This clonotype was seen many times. In nucleotides, the CDR3 is TGTGCCAGCAGTTTACCGGCTAGCGGGAGACGTTACGACGAGCAGTACTTC. Translation gives CASSLPASGRRYDEQYF. This chain joins TRBV12-3 or TRBV12-4 and TRBJ2-7; TRBD2 aligns across 10 bases. V shed 2 bases, J shed 5 bases, and the junction held 12 bases outside the gene matches. CDR3 length equals 17 residues.

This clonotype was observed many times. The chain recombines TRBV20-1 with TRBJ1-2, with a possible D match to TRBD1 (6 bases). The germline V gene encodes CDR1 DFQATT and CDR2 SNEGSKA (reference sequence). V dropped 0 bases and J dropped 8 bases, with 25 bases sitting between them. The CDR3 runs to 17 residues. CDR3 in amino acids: CSARDVPGLRTEPGYTF. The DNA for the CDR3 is TGCAGTGCTAGAGACGTCCCGGGCCTAAGGACAGAGCCGGGCTACACCTTC.

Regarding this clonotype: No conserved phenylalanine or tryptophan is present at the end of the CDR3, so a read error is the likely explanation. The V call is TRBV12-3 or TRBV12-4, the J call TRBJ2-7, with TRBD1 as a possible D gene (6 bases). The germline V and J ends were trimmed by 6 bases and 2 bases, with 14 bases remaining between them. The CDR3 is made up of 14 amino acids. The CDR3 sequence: CASSQVPGAYEQYY. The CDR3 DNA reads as TGTGCCAGCAGCCAAGTCCCAGGGGCCTACGAGCAGTACTAC.

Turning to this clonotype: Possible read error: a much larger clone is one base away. Here the CDR3 reads CASSPRVSAGSTIYF. CDR3 DNA sequence: TGTGCCAGCAGTCCCCGGGTTAGCGCTGGAAGCACCATATATTTT. This rearrangement joins TRBV12-3 or TRBV12-4 to TRBJ1-3, with D uncertain. This CDR3 has 15 residues.

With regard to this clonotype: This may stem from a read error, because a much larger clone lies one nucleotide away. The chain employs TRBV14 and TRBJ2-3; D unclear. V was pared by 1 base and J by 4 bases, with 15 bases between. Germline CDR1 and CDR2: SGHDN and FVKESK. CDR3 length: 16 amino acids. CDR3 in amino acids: CASSQVYVRNADTQYF. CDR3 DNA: TGTGCCAGCAGCCAAGTCTACGTGAGAAATGCAGATACGCAGTATTTT.

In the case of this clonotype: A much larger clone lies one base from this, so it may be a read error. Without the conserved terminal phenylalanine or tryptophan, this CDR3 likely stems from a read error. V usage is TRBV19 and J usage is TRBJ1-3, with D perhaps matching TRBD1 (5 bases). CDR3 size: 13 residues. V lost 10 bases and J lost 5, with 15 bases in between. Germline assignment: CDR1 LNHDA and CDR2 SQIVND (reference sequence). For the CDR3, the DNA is TGTGCCACTACCGGGACGGATAGAAACACCATATATTCT. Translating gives CATTGTDRNTIYS.

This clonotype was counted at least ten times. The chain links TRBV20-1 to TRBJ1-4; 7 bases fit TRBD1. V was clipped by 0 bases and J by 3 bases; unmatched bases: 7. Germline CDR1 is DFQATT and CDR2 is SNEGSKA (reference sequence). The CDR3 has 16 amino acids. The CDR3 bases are TGCAGTGCTAGAGATCCCAGGGGGGGACCTAATGAAAAACTGTTTTTT. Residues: CSARDPRGGPNEKLFF.

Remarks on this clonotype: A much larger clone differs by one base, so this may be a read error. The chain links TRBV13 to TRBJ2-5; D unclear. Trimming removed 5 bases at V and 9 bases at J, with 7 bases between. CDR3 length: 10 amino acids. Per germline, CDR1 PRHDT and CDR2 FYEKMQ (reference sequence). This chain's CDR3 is CASSVESQYF. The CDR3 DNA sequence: TGTGCCAGCAGCGTGGAGTCCCAGTACTTC.

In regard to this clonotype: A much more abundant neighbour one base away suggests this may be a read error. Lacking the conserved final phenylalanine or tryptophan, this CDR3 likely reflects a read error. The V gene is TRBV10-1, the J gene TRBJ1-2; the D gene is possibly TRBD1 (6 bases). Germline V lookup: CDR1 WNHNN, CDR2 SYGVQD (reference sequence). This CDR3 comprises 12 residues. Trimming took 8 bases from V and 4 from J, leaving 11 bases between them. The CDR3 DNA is TGCGCCAGCTCTGCAGGGGCCTATGGCTACACCATC. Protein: CASSAGAYGYTI.

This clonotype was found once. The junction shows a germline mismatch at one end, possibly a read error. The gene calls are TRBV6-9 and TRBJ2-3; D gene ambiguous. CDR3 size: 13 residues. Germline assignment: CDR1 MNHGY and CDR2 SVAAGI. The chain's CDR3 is CASSYDPGDTQCF. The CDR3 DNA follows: TGTGCCAGCAGTTACGATCCCGGAGATACGCAGTGTTTT.

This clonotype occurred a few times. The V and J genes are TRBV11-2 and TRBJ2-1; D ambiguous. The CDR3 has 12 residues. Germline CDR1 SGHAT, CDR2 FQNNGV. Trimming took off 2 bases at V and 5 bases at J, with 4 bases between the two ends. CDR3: CASSLNHNEQFF. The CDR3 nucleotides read TGTGCCAGCAGCTTAAACCACAATGAGCAGTTCTTC.

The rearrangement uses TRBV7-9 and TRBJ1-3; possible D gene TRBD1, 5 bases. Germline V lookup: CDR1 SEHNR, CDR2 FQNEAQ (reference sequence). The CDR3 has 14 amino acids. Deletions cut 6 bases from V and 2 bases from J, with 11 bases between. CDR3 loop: CASSKTGAGNTIYF. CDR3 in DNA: TGTGCCAGCAGTAAAACAGGTGCTGGAAACACCATATATTTT.

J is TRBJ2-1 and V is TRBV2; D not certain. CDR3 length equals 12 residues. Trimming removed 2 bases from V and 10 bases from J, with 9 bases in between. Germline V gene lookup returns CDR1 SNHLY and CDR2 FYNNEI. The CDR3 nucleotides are TGTGCCAGCAGTGAATGGTCCCCCGAGCAGTTCTTC. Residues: CASSEWSPEQFF.

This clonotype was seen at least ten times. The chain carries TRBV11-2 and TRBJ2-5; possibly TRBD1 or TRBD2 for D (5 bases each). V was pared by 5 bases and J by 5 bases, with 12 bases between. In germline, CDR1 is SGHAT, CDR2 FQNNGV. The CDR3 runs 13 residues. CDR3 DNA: TGTGCCAGCAGCCGGCCGGGGCCCGAGACCCAGTACTTC. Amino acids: CASSRPGPETQYF.

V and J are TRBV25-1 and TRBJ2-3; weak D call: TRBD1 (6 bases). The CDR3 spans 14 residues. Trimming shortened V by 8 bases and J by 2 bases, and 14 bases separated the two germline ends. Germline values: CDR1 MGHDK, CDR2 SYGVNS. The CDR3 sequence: CASSTGSYTDTQYF. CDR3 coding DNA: TGTGCCAGCTCCACAGGGTCCTACACAGATACGCAGTATTTT. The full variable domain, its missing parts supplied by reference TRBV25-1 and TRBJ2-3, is EADIYQTPRYLVIGTGKKITLECSQTMGHDKMYWYQQDPGMELHLIHYSYGVNSTEKGDLSSESTVSRIRTEHFPLTLESARPSHTSQYLCASSTGSYTDTQYFGPGTRLTVL.

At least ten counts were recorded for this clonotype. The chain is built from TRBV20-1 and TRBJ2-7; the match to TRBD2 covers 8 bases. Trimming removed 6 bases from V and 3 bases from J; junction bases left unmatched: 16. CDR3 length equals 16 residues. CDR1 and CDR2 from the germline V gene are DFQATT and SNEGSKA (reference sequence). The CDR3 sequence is CSAREREGTRGYEQYF. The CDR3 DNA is TGCAGTGCCCGGGAACGGGAGGGGACAAGGGGCTACGAGCAGTACTTC.

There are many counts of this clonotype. CDR3 region: CSARLPPGTSEAFF. Written as DNA, the CDR3 is TGCAGTGCTAGATTACCTCCGGGGACCTCGGAAGCTTTCTTT. The chain recombines TRBV20-1 with TRBJ1-1; D is perhaps TRBD1 (5 bases). The CDR3 totals 14 residues. Germline V gene lookup returns CDR1 DFQATT and CDR2 SNEGSKA (reference sequence). The V end was cut by 2 bases, the J end by 8 bases, with 18 bases between.

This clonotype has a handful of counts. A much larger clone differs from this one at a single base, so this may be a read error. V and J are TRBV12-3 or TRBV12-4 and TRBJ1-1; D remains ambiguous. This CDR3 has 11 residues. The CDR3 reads CASSRTHEASF. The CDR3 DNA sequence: TGTGCCAGCAGCCGGACTCATGAGGCTTCCTTT.

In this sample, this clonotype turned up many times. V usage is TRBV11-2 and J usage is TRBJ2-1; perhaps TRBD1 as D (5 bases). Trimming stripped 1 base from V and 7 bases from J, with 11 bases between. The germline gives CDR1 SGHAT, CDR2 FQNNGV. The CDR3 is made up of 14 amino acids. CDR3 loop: CASSLVGPKNEQFF. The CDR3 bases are TGTGCCAGCAGCTTAGTGGGGCCGAAGAATGAGCAGTTCTTC.

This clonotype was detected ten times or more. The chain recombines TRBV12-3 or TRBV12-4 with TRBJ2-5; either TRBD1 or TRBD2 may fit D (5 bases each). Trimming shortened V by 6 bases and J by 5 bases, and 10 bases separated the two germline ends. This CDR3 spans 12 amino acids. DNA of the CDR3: TGTGCCAGCAGGGGGGACCCCGAGACCCAGTACTTC. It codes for CASRGDPETQYF.

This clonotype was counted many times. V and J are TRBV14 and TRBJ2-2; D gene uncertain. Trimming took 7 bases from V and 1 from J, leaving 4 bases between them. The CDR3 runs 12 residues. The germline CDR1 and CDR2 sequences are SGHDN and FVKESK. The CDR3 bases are TGTGCCAGCAATAAGAACACCGGGGAGCTGTTTTTT. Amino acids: CASNKNTGELFF.

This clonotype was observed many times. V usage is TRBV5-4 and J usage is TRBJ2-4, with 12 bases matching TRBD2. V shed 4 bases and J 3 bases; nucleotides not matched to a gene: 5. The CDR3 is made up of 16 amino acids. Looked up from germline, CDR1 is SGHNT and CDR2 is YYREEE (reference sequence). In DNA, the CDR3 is TGTGCCAGCAGCCAACTAGCGGGGGGAGGCAAAAACATTCAGTACTTC. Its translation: CASSQLAGGGKNIQYF.

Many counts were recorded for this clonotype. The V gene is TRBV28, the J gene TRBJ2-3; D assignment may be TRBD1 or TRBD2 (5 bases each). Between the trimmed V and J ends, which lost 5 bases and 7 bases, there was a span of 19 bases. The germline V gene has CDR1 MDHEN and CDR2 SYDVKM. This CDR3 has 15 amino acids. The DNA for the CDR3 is TGTGCCAGCAGTACCTTAGAGGGGCACTTGAATACGCAGTATTTT. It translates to CASSTLEGHLNTQYF. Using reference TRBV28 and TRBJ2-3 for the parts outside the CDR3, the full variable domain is DVKVTQSSRYLVKRTGEKVFLECVQDMDHENMFWYRQDPGLGLRLIYFSYDVKMKEKGDIPEGYSVSREKKERFSLILESASTNQTSMYLCASSTLEGHLNTQYFGPGTRLTVL.

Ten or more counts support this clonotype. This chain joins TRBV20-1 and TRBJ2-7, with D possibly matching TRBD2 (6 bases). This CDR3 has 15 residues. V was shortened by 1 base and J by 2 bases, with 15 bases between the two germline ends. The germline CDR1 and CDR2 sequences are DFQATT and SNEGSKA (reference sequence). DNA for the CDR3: TGCAGTGCTAGAGGTGAAGGGGTAGCGGCCTACGAGCAGTACTTC. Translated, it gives CSARGEGVAAYEQYF.

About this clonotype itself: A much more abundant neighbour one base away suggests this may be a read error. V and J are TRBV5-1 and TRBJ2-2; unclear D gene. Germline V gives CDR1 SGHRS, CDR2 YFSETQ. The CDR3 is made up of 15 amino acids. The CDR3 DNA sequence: TGCGCCGGCAGCTTTGACTGGGGTTACACCGGGGAGCTGTTTTTT. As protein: CAGSFDWGYTGELFF.

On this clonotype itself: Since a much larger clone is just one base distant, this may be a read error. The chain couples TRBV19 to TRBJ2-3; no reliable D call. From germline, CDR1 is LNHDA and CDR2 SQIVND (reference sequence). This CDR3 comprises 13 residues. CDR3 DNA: TGTGCCAGTATGGGCTTCCGCACAGATACGAAGTATTTT. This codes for CASMGFRTDTKYF.

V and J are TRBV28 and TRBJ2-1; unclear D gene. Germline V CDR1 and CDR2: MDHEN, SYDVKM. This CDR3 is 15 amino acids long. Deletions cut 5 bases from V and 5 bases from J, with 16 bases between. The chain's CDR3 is CASSAPRNGHNEQFF. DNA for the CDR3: TGTGCCAGCAGTGCTCCGCGGAACGGCCACAATGAGCAGTTCTTC.

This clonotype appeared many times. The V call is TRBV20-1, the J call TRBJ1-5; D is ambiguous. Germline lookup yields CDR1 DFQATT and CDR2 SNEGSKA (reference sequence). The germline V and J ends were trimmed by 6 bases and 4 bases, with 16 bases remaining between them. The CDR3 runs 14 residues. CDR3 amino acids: CSALSGSQNQPQHF. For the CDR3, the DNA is TGCAGTGCCCTATCGGGCAGCCAAAATCAGCCCCAGCATTTT.